The rows below give T cell receptor beta chains drawn from one sample of a study of cytomegalovirus exposure and HLA in healthy donors. Profiling relied on immunoSEQ multiplex PCR, and the TCRdb table lists in-frame clones only, not all of them. Found here are approximately 110,000 clones, 90% to 95% of them singletons; the top ten hold roughly 1.2%. The specimen sequenced was PBMCs. The receptor set was obtained from a woman aged 18-29 years in good health and CMV-seronegative. Each CDR3 is given with its conserved first and last residue. D genes are given only for firm matches. Only some rows state a clone size, as once, few, many or a class for expanded clones.

clone_size: once
d_call: .
j_call: TRBJ2-5
v_call: TRBV5-4
cdr3_nt: TGTGCCAGCAGCTTGGTGAGTGGAGAGACCCAGTACTTC
cdr3_aa: CASSLVSGETQYF

clone_size: .
d_call: TRBD1
j_call: TRBJ2-3
v_call: TRBV5-1
cdr3_nt: TGCGCCAGCAGCCAACCGACAGGGGCGGATACGCAGTATTTT
cdr3_aa: CASSQPTGADTQYF

clone_size: .
d_call: .
j_call: TRBJ1-5
v_call: TRBV9
cdr3_nt: TGTGCCAGCAGCGTCGGGGTGGGCAATCAGCCCCAGCATTTT
cdr3_aa: CASSVGVGNQPQHF

clone_size: .
d_call: TRBD2
j_call: TRBJ2-1
v_call: TRBV10-3
cdr3_nt: TGTGCCATCAGTGAGTCTAAGGTAGCGGGAGTAAATGAGCAGTTCTTC
cdr3_aa: CAISESKVAGVNEQFF

clone_size: .
d_call: .
j_call: TRBJ1-2
v_call: TRBV14
cdr3_nt: TGTGCCAGCAGCCAAGAAATGGGCGTTTACTACACCTTC
cdr3_aa: CASSQEMGVYYTF

clone_size: .
d_call: TRBD1
j_call: TRBJ2-1
v_call: TRBV5-4
cdr3_nt: TGTGCCAGCAGCACAAGGACAGGCGTTTTTGGTGAGCAGTTCTTC
cdr3_aa: CASSTRTGVFGEQFF

clone_size: .
d_call: .
j_call: TRBJ2-2
v_call: TRBV5-1
cdr3_nt: TGCGCCAGCAGCTTGACAGGGTCGAGCACCGGGGAGCTGTTTTTT
cdr3_aa: CASSLTGSSTGELFF

clone_size: .
d_call: TRBD2
j_call: TRBJ2-3
v_call: TRBV7-6
cdr3_nt: TGTGCCAGCAGCTTACCAGCGGGGAGCACAGATACGCAGTATTTT
cdr3_aa: CASSLPAGSTDTQYF

clone_size: once
d_call: .
j_call: TRBJ1-2
v_call: TRBV5-1
cdr3_nt: TGCGCCAGCAGCAACAGAGAGAACTATGGCTACACCTTC
cdr3_aa: CASSNRENYGYTF

clone_size: .
d_call: .
j_call: TRBJ2-7
v_call: TRBV2
cdr3_nt: TGTGCCAGCAGAGACTGGTCATACGAGCAGTACTTC
cdr3_aa: CASRDWSYEQYF

clone_size: .
d_call: .
j_call: TRBJ2-3
v_call: TRBV11-2
cdr3_nt: TGTGCCAGCAGACGGACTATTCGCACAGATACGCAGTATTTT
cdr3_aa: CASRRTIRTDTQYF

clone_size: .
d_call: TRBD1
j_call: TRBJ2-3
v_call: TRBV5-1
cdr3_nt: TGCGCCAGCAGCTGGACAGGGAATCGTGGGACAGATACGCAGTATTTT
cdr3_aa: CASSWTGNRGTDTQYF

clone_size: .
d_call: TRBD1
j_call: TRBJ1-5
v_call: TRBV9
cdr3_nt: TGTGCCAGCAGCGGGGAGACAGGGCGAGGCCAGCCCCAGCATTTT
cdr3_aa: CASSGETGRGQPQHF

clone_size: .
d_call: TRBD1
j_call: TRBJ2-2
v_call: TRBV4-2
cdr3_nt: TGTGCCAGCAGCCCCGAGGGGGCTCCCGGGGAGCTGTTTTTT
cdr3_aa: CASSPEGAPGELFF

clone_size: .
d_call: TRBD2
j_call: TRBJ2-1
v_call: TRBV16
cdr3_nt: TGTGCCAGCAGCCAATCGATAGGAGCGGGAGGGCCAAAAGTCAATGAGCAGTTCTTC
cdr3_aa: CASSQSIGAGGPKVNEQFF

clone_size: .
d_call: .
j_call: TRBJ1-5
v_call: TRBV25-1
cdr3_nt: TGTGCCAGCAGTGAATCACGGTCAAGTCCCCAAATCCGGCCCCAGCATTTT
cdr3_aa: CASSESRSSPQIRPQHF

clone_size: .
d_call: .
j_call: TRBJ1-5
v_call: TRBV4-2
cdr3_nt: TGTGCCAGCAGCCGTGTAACTGGTAGCAATCAGCCCCAGCATTTT
cdr3_aa: CASSRVTGSNQPQHF

clone_size: .
d_call: .
j_call: TRBJ2-5
v_call: TRBV7-2
cdr3_nt: TGTGCCAGCAGCCCCCAGAGGGAGACCCAGTACTTC
cdr3_aa: CASSPQRETQYF